The subject of this entry is one TCR beta chain. Libraries were prepared by immunoSEQ multiplex PCR; TCRdb keeps only in-frame clonotypes and omits some of them. The sample yields 45,000 to 60,000 clones, 91% seen once. CDR1 MNHNY and CDR2 SVGAGI come from the germline V gene (reference sequence). Trimming removed 6 bases from V and 7 bases from J, with 16 bases in between. The CDR3 sequence is 14 residues long. These data are taken from a study of technical replicates of blood from several donors. The TCR originated in a human donor in good health. Some clones in this sample may be carry-over from other donors' samples. The chain employs TRBV6-6 and TRBJ2-4, with D possibly TRBD1 on 8 matching bases. The specimen was PBMCs. The CDR3 coding sequence is TGTGCCAGCAGCCTCACAGGGGGGGTTAACATTCAGTACTTC. Translating it yields CASSLTGGVNIQYF.